A single sample gave rise to the 23 T cell receptor beta chains below, sequenced in a study of T cells after yellow fever vaccination. TCRdb recomputed calls from the 5' RACE reads with MiXCR, one row per CDR3 protein. The sample carries about 370,000 distinct CDR3 sequences, around a tenth recorded once. The sequencing here drew on PBMCs, taken on the day of the first yellow fever vaccination. The receptors derive from a man aged 18 to 30 who received the YFV17D yellow fever vaccine.

This clonotype was seen a few times. The chain links TRBV9 to TRBJ2-1, with D perhaps given as TRBD1 or TRBD2 (5 bases each). This CDR3 spans 15 amino acids. CDR1 and CDR2 from the germline V gene are SGDLS and YYNGEE. The V gene lost 2 bases and the J gene lost 4 bases, with 13 bases spanning the gap. The CDR3 protein is CASSVTGDLYNEQFF. CDR3 nucleotide sequence: TGTGCCAGCAGCGTCACCGGGGACCTATACAATGAGCAGTTCTTC.

The rearrangement joins TRBV9 to TRBJ2-5, with 9 positions matching TRBD2. From germline, CDR1 is SGDLS and CDR2 YYNGEE. With V trimmed by 6 bases and J by 4 bases, 10 bases remained unmatched. The CDR3 is made up of 15 amino acids. The CDR3 DNA reads as TGTGCCAGCACGAGGGGCGGGGGGGCCGCAGAGACCCAGTACTTC. It specifies CASTRGGGAAETQYF. The full variable domain, completed using reference TRBV9 and TRBJ2-5, is DSGVTQTPKHLITATGQRVTLRCSPRSGDLSVYWYQQSLDQGLQFLIQYYNGEERAKGNILERFSAQQFPDLHSELNLSSLELGDSALYFCASTRGGGAAETQYFGPGTRLLVL.

This clonotype occurred many times. The chain joins TRBV5-1 to TRBJ2-1, with D perhaps being TRBD1 or TRBD2 (6 bases each). The V gene's germline CDR1 is SGHRS and CDR2 YFSETQ. The V end was cut by 1 base, the J end by 2 bases, with 7 bases between. The CDR3 length is 14 residues. DNA of the CDR3: TGCGCCAGCAGCTTGAGGGGGGCCTACAATGAGCAGTTCTTC. It is translated as CASSLRGAYNEQFF.

This sequence joins TRBV20-1 and TRBJ1-1; D is unresolved. The V end was cut by 0 bases, the J end by 6 bases, with 14 bases between. The CDR3 totals 14 residues. Per germline, CDR1 DFQATT and CDR2 SNEGSKA (reference sequence). CDR3 nucleotides: TGCAGTGCTAGAGAATCGCCTGTGATCTCTGAAGCTTTCTTT. This translates into CSARESPVISEAFF.

This clonotype was counted only a few times. This chain connects TRBV12-3 or TRBV12-4 to TRBJ2-2, with 10 bases identical to TRBD2. This CDR3 is 15 amino acids long. The V gene end was trimmed by 8 bases and the J gene end by 4 bases; junction bases not matched to a gene: 7. CDR3 sequence reads: CASQGLASRTGELFF. CDR3 DNA: TGTGCCAGCCAGGGACTAGCGTCCCGCACCGGGGAGCTGTTTTTT.

This clonotype turned up a few times. The chain combines TRBV20-1 with TRBJ2-5, with D possibly TRBD2 on 6 matching bases. Between the trimmed V and J ends, which lost 7 bases and 3 bases, there was a span of 15 bases. This CDR3 comprises 13 residues. Germline lookup yields CDR1 DFQATT and CDR2 SNEGSKA (reference sequence). CDR3 sequence (DNA): TGCAGTGTAGCCGGGAGCTCCAAAGAGACCCAGTACTTC. Translation: CSVAGSSKETQYF.

The rearrangement joins TRBV29-1 to TRBJ2-7; no definite D call. Trimming cost V 3 bases and J 1 base, with 7 bases left between them. The CDR3 contains 12 residues. Germline loops: CDR1 SQVTM, CDR2 ANQGSEA. CDR3 sequence: CSVDDTSYEQYF. In DNA, the CDR3 is TGCAGCGTTGACGACACATCCTACGAGCAGTACTTC.

This clonotype has a count of ten or more. V gene TRBV3-1 combines with J gene TRBJ1-2; 7 nucleotides align to TRBD1. Germline assignment: CDR1 LGHDT and CDR2 YNNKEL (reference sequence). Trimming at V came to 4 bases and at J to 6 bases, leaving 11 bases not matched to a gene. CDR3 length equals 15 residues. CDR3 nucleotide sequence: TGTGCCAGCAGCCCCCAGGACAGGATAATTAATGGCTACACCTTC. Its protein is CASSPQDRIINGYTF.

This chain connects TRBV13 to TRBJ2-1; D is possibly TRBD1 (6 bases). CDR3 size: 14 residues. The germline gives CDR1 PRHDT, CDR2 FYEKMQ (reference sequence). V was cut by 3 bases and J by 6 bases, with 12 bases left in between. CDR3 nucleotides: TGTGCCAGCAGCTTGACAGGCTTCCCCAATGAGCAGTTCTTC. This gives the protein CASSLTGFPNEQFF.

The CDR3 DNA is TGTGCCAGCAGCCCAGCGGGGGGCCCAGATACGCAGTATTTT. Protein: CASSPAGGPDTQYF. The V gene is TRBV7-3, the J gene TRBJ2-3, with 9 bases lining up with TRBD2. Germline V gene sequence: CDR1 SGHTA, CDR2 FQGTGA. CDR3 length equals 14 residues. Trimming removed 5 bases from V and 4 bases from J; junction bases left unmatched: 4.

This clonotype occurred a few times. The chain carries TRBV29-1 and TRBJ2-3; TRBD1 or TRBD2 may be the D gene (5 bases each). The CDR3 loop spans 12 amino acids. V shed 8 bases and J shed 2 bases, with 11 bases lying between them. Germline lookup yields CDR1 SQVTM and CDR2 ANQGSEA. CDR3 loop: CSMYGATDTQYF. The CDR3 bases are TGCAGCATGTACGGGGCCACAGATACGCAGTATTTT.

This clonotype has only a few counts. The chain is built from TRBV5-1 and TRBJ1-4; maybe TRBD1 (5 bases). V was trimmed by 4 bases and J by 3 bases, leaving 13 bases between them. Germline V lookup: CDR1 SGHRS, CDR2 YFSETQ. The CDR3 contains 15 residues. CDR3: CASSVQGLANEKLFF. Written as DNA, the CDR3 is TGCGCCAGCAGCGTCCAGGGCCTTGCTAATGAAAAACTGTTTTTT.

This clonotype was seen a few times. The chain links TRBV19 to TRBJ2-1, with a tentative D call TRBD1 (5 bases). V shed 6 bases and J shed 5 bases, with 8 bases lying between them. The CDR3 is made up of 12 amino acids. CDR1 and CDR2 from the germline V gene are LNHDA and SQIVND (reference sequence). The CDR3 DNA reads TGTGCCAGTAGAACAGGAAACAATGAGCAGTTCTTC. Translating gives CASRTGNNEQFF.

V usage is TRBV20-1 and J usage is TRBJ2-1; 8 nucleotides line up with TRBD2. Germline CDR1 is DFQATT and CDR2 is SNEGSKA (reference sequence). The CDR3 is made up of 17 amino acids. V lost 0 bases to trimming and J lost 0 bases; unmatched junction nucleotides: 7. The CDR3 spells CSARDPGGSRSYNEQFF. CDR3 bases: TGCAGTGCTAGAGATCCGGGGGGGTCCCGCTCCTACAATGAGCAGTTCTTC.

This clonotype showed up many times. The junction departs from the called germline gene at one end, perhaps through a read error. V is TRBV4-1 and J is TRBJ2-2; D call uncertain. The CDR3 sequence is 12 residues long. The V gene's germline CDR1 is MGHRA and CDR2 YSYEKL. This CDR3 is CASSQVPGELFF. In nucleotides, the CDR3 is TGTGCCAGCAGCCAAGTCCCCGGGGAGCTGTTTTTT.

This clonotype showed up many times. The chain joins TRBV5-1 to TRBJ2-1; 8 bases are shared with TRBD1. Germline CDR1 reads SGHRS; CDR2 reads YFSETQ. Trimming at V came to 4 bases and at J to 2 bases, leaving 8 bases not matched to a gene. The CDR3 is made up of 16 amino acids. For the CDR3, the DNA is TGCGCCAGCAGCGCTCTGACAGGGGTCCCCTACAATGAGCAGTTCTTC. Translating gives CASSALTGVPYNEQFF. The entire variable domain, with the rest obtained from reference TRBV5-1 and TRBJ2-1, is as follows: KAGVTQTPRYLIKTRGQQVTLSCSPISGHRSVSWYQQTPGQGLQFLFEYFSETQRNKGNFPGRFSGRQFSNSRSEMNVSTLELGDSALYLCASSALTGVPYNEQFFGPGTRLTVL.

The sample holds many counts of this clonotype. The chain has TRBV7-3 and TRBJ2-2; possibly TRBD1 or TRBD2 for D (5 bases each). This CDR3 comprises 15 residues. Trimming removed 3 bases from V and 4 bases from J, with 12 bases in between. Germline CDR1 SGHTA, CDR2 FQGTGA. This CDR3 reads CASSFGQGPTGELFF. CDR3 nucleotides: TGTGCCAGCAGCTTCGGGCAGGGACCCACCGGGGAGCTGTTTTTT.

The chain carries TRBV10-2 and TRBJ2-3; D is perhaps TRBD2 (5 bases). This CDR3 is 14 amino acids long. V dropped 10 bases and J dropped 2 bases, with 16 bases sitting between them. Germline V gene data show CDR1 as WSHSY and CDR2 as SAAADI. The CDR3 DNA reads as TGCGCCACTGCAACTAGTCACCTCACAGATACGCAGTATTTT. Translated: CATATSHLTDTQYF.

The chain links TRBV15 to TRBJ1-2; no definite D call. Trimming left V 0 bases short and J 6 bases short, with 14 bases between. The CDR3 is 15 amino acids. The germline V gene has CDR1 LNHNV and CDR2 YYDKDF (reference sequence). CDR3 loop: CATSRDPGAPDGYTF. CDR3 nucleotides: TGTGCCACCAGCAGAGATCCGGGAGCTCCTGATGGCTACACCTTC. Full variable domain (missing parts from reference TRBV15 and TRBJ1-2): DAMVIQNPRYQVTQFGKPVTLSCSQTLNHNVMYWYQQKSSQAPKLLFHYYDKDFNNEADTPDNFQSRRPNTSFCFLDIRSPGLGDTAMYLCATSRDPGAPDGYTFGSGTRLTVV.

The chain employs TRBV20-1 and TRBJ2-5; TRBD2 aligns across 10 bases. V lost 5 bases and J lost 2; bases outside the gene matches: 5. CDR3 size: 14 residues. The germline gives CDR1 DFQATT, CDR2 SNEGSKA (reference sequence). This chain's CDR3 is CSAPGTSDQETQYF. CDR3 DNA sequence: TGCAGTGCTCCCGGGACTAGCGATCAAGAGACCCAGTACTTC.

The table lists this clonotype with a few counts. The chain is built from TRBV18 and TRBJ1-1; D is unclear. Deletions cut 3 bases from V and 3 bases from J, with 8 bases between. Per germline, CDR1 KGHSH and CDR2 LQKENI. CDR3 length: 13 residues. The CDR3 DNA reads TGTGCCAGCTCACCCCGCGTGGACACTGAAGCTTTCTTT. This codes for CASSPRVDTEAFF. The full variable domain, with the rest looked up from reference TRBV18 and TRBJ1-1, is NAGVMQNPRHLVRRRGQEARLRCSPMKGHSHVYWYRQLPEEGLKFMVYLQKENIIDESGMPKERFSAEFPKEGPSILRIQQVVRGDSAAYFCASSPRVDTEAFFGQGTRLTVV.

There are many counts of this clonotype. The V call is TRBV29-1, the J call TRBJ2-5; D possibly corresponds to TRBD1 (6 bases). V lost 6 bases and J lost 2, with 13 bases in between. In germline, CDR1 is SQVTM, CDR2 ANQGSEA. The CDR3 has 13 residues. CDR3 coding DNA: TGCAGCGTCGCATACAGGGATCAAGAGACCCAGTACTTC. Translating it yields CSVAYRDQETQYF.

This chain uses TRBV25-1 with TRBJ1-1; D might be TRBD1 (5 bases). Germline CDR1 reads MGHDK; CDR2 reads SYGVNS. With 2 bases removed from V and 2 bases from J, the gap between germline ends came to 21 bases. This CDR3 has 18 residues. The chain's CDR3 is CASSELRGKGQGNTEAFF. In DNA form, the CDR3 reads TGTGCCAGCAGTGAACTCCGGGGAAAGGGGCAGGGAAACACTGAAGCTTTCTTT.